Presented here are 5 T cell receptor beta chains from one specimen sequenced in a study of T cells in Graves' hyperthyroidism and ophthalmopathy. RNA transcripts served as the template for amplifying TCR beta CDR3 regions. HTBI primers were used for first-round RT-PCR of the TCR CDR3. TCRdb itself ran the multiplex PCR reads through MiXCR, one entry per CDR3 protein. The sample lists more than 500,000 distinct CDR3 sequences; around 15% were seen once. The sample was blood. These receptors came from a woman in her thirties with Graves' hyperthyroidism.

This clonotype has a count of ten or more. The chain joins TRBV5-1 to TRBJ2-3; D is perhaps TRBD2 (5 bases). Trimming took off 4 bases at V and 8 bases at J, with 23 bases between the two ends. This CDR3 is 16 amino acids long. The germline V gene encodes CDR1 SGHRS and CDR2 YFSETQ. Written as DNA, the CDR3 is TGCGCCAGCAGCCCGGAATCCCAACCAACCGGGGTTACGCAGTATTTT. Translation: CASSPESQPTGVTQYF.

This sequence joins TRBV6-5 and TRBJ1-6; D remains ambiguous. The CDR3 covers 16 residues. V was shortened by 0 bases and J by 8 bases, with 14 bases between the two germline ends. Looked up from germline, CDR1 is MNHEY and CDR2 is SVGAGI. Here the CDR3 DNA reads TGTGCCAGCAGTTACTCAGGCGGCAGGCTATATTCACCCCTCCACTTT. Translating it yields CASSYSGGRLYSPLHF.

This chain connects TRBV20-1 to TRBJ2-1; weak D call: TRBD2 (5 bases). The CDR3 covers 20 residues. Germline V gene lookup returns CDR1 DFQATT and CDR2 SNEGSKA (reference sequence). V was clipped by 0 bases and J by 3 bases, with 27 bases between them. The CDR3 protein is CSARDLGEWRLSPHYNEQFF. CDR3 sequence (DNA): TGCAGTGCTAGAGATCTCGGGGAATGGCGGTTATCGCCCCACTACAATGAGCAGTTCTTC.

This clonotype was counted many times. The chain recombines TRBV20-1 with TRBJ2-1, with TRBD2 as a possible D gene (5 bases). The CDR3 spans 13 residues. V gave up 1 base and J gave up 4 bases, with 8 bases separating them. Germline CDR1 reads DFQATT; CDR2 reads SNEGSKA (reference sequence). The CDR3 nucleotides are TGCAGTGCTAGAGTCACGGGGTACAATGAGCAGTTCTTC. Translating gives CSARVTGYNEQFF.

J is TRBJ1-1 and V is TRBV7-9; D uncertain. This CDR3 region has 12 residues. Trimming cost V 4 bases and J 5 bases, with 8 bases left between them. CDR1 is SEHNR and CDR2 is FQNEAQ in the germline V gene (reference sequence). The CDR3 DNA sequence: TGTGCCAGCAGCTACTTTTTGACTGAAGCTTTCTTT. It yields the protein CASSYFLTEAFF.